This T cell receptor beta chain was captured in a study of CD4 T cells in relation to SARS-CoV-2 and coronaviruses (dated by TCRdb to the early 2020s). With respect to the entire study: Patient-derived lymphoblastoid cell lines were used to map the HLA restriction of shared crossreactive spike epitopes. The study assessed, at the TCR clonotype level, memory CD4+ T cell crossreactivity between SARS-CoV-2 and common cold coronavirus spike proteins. A different TCR-beta assay, based on Illumina, was used to sequence expansion assays from other donors in the study. The Adaptive Biotechnologies TCR-sequencing kit was used to sequence samples from a few pre-COVID donors and the naive versus memory experiments, whereas other data were Illumina-based.

CD4+ T cells from unexposed donors were collected before the COVID-19 pandemic (2011-2018). To separate naive from memory CD4+ T cells, cryopreserved PBMCs first underwent CD4 enrichment and then EasySep naive CD4+ T cell enrichment. Leukapheresis product for the unexposed donors was bought commercially. Ficoll-Paque PLUS gradient centrifugation was used to isolate PBMCs from either whole blood or leukapheresis product. The PBMCs went either fresh into the expansion assay or into cryopreservation at -140 degrees C. The QIAamp Micro DNA Kit was used to extract genomic DNA from the CD4+ T cells. Deep-resolution immunoSEQ TCR-beta sequencing was performed on DNA from uncultured naive and memory CD4+ T cells. The paper's processing steps were these. During preprocessing, nonproductive sequences were discarded, as were any CDR3s that did not begin with C, did not end with F or W, or were shorter than 7 amino acids. Cultured and uncultured naive and memory CD4+ repertoires were searched for previously identified spike- and CEF-reactive CDR3s. CDR3 homology was measured as pairwise Levenshtein distance, computed with the stringdist R package after trimming three terminal residues from each end. The immuneACCESS repertoire file appears here via TCRdb, limited to in-frame rearrangements. These files lack a portion of the clones; in checked studies, under half of the deficit traces to unresolved V genes, and the cause of the others is not known. From that table come the V and J calls and clone size; the DNA was used to work out D and trimming. The sample table holds roughly 71,000 clones, of which about 87% were seen once. Clones ranked in the top ten supply roughly 1.6% of the sample.

The paper's findings and limits, for the study overall: Memory CD4+ clonotypes crossrecognizing SARS-CoV-2 and at least one common cold coronavirus spike were found in 60% to 75% of donors. Small numbers of patients and of tested TCRs were a limitation of the study. Crossreactivity analysis was centred on spike protein, so crossreactivity against other viral proteins was not assessed. Pre-pandemic and post-infection samples were not both contributed by any donor, so tracing of the source of pre-existing responses was limited. Compared with monoreactive clones, crossreactive clones had significantly weaker SARS-CoV-2-driven expansion, a result consistent with antigenic imprinting. Naive versus memory sequencing indicated that memory recall responses, rather than primary responses primed during culture, are detected by the assay.

On this clone itself: Its binding antigen is unknown. One base away there is no much larger clone; base qualities are not given.

As encoded in the germline V gene, CDR1 is LGHNA while CDR2 is YSLEER. Its CDR3 holds 15 amino acids, cysteine through phenylalanine. Of all the DNA, just the CDR3 is kept, 45 bases in frame from base 1. Compared with germline, V lacks 1 base and J lacks 8 bases; bases without a gene match: 4. The chain employs TRBV4-3 and TRBJ1-4; 10 central nucleotides agree with TRBD1. Sample: memory CD4+ T cells from PBMCs. Reading the label with the study, this specimen's cell subset or site is: memory (non-naive) CD4+ T cells. This clonotype was sampled from a human donor in good health. The nucleotides read TGCGCCAGCAGCCAAGGACAGGGGGCTGGAGAAAAACTGTTTTTT. Its protein reads: CASSQGQGAGEKLFF.